What follows are 20 T cell receptor beta chains derived from one specimen sequenced in a study of OX40 agonist ivuxolimab in advanced cancers. Produced via immunoSEQ multiplex PCR; TCRdb's table is partial and in-frame only. The table records around 140,000 clones, about 92% of them present only once. The sample here was CD4+ or CD8+ T cells sorted from blood, taken in a trial of the OX40 agonist ivuxolimab. The receptors were sampled from an adult with an advanced solid tumor such as melanoma, head and neck, liver or kidney cancer.

V usage is TRBV25-1 and J usage is TRBJ2-7; the match to TRBD2 covers 7 bases. The CDR3 is made up of 15 amino acids. Germline V CDR1 and CDR2: MGHDK, SYGVNS. With V trimmed by 1 base and J by 2 bases, 5 bases remained unmatched. CDR3 bases: TGTGCCAGCAGTGAATTTGGGGGGGTGCCCTACGAGCAGTACTTC. Its protein is CASSEFGGVPYEQYF.

This chain uses TRBV4-2 with TRBJ1-3; D is unresolved. CDR3 length equals 15 residues. Trimming left V 1 base short and J 0 bases short, with 7 bases between. Germline CDR1 is LGHNA and CDR2 is YNFKEQ. CDR3 region: CASSQGRRSGNTIYF. CDR3 nucleotides: TGTGCCAGCAGCCAAGGACGTCGCTCTGGAAACACCATATATTTT.

The chain joins TRBV6-1 to TRBJ2-3; D might be TRBD1 (6 bases). The ends were cut back, 2 bases at V and 0 bases at J, with 12 bases in the middle. The CDR3 has 16 residues. CDR1 and CDR2 from the germline V gene are MNHNS and SASEGT. In nucleotides, the CDR3 is TGTGCCAGCAGTGAATCGGGGACACCCAGCACAGATACGCAGTATTTT. This translates into CASSESGTPSTDTQYF.

The rearrangement joins TRBV5-5 to TRBJ2-6, with no clear D. CDR3 size: 18 residues. The ends were cut back, 3 bases at V and 0 bases at J, with 16 bases in the middle. The germline V gene encodes CDR1 SGHKS and CDR2 YYEKEE (reference sequence). CDR3 sequence: CASSSPRAVGSGANVLTF. CDR3 in DNA: TGTGCCAGCAGCTCCCCCCGGGCAGTTGGCTCTGGGGCCAACGTCCTGACTTTC.

The rearrangement links TRBV27 to TRBJ1-6; 10 nucleotides line up with TRBD1. J was trimmed by 7 bases and V by 4 bases; bases with no gene match: 4. The CDR3 covers 15 residues. In germline, CDR1 is MNHEY, CDR2 SMNVEV (reference sequence). Here the CDR3 reads CASSYGDRGNSPLHF. Here the CDR3 DNA reads TGTGCCAGCAGTTACGGGGACAGGGGAAATTCACCCCTCCACTTT.

The chain is built from TRBV4-3 and TRBJ1-1, with 7 bases fitting TRBD1. V shed 1 base and J 1 base; nucleotides not matched to a gene: 6. The length of the CDR3 is 16 residues. From germline, CDR1 is LGHNA and CDR2 YSLEER. CDR3 amino acids: CASSQANGQENTEAFF. The CDR3 bases are TGCGCCAGCAGCCAAGCCAACGGACAGGAGAACACTGAAGCTTTCTTT.

This clone was seen a single time. The rearrangement joins TRBV19 to TRBJ2-5, with 8 bases lining up with TRBD2. The germline gives CDR1 LNHDA, CDR2 SQIVND (reference sequence). The CDR3 has 14 amino acids. The junction had 4 bases not matched to a gene; V was cut back by 3 bases and J by 4 bases. This CDR3 reads CASSMAGGGETQYF. The CDR3 DNA reads TGTGCCAGTAGTATGGCGGGGGGAGGAGAGACCCAGTACTTC.

CDR3 sequence: CASSLAPNTGELFF. For the CDR3, the DNA is TGTGCCAGCAGCTTAGCCCCAAACACCGGGGAGCTGTTTTTT. J is TRBJ2-2 and V is TRBV11-3; D gene uncertain. The germline V gene has CDR1 SGHNT and CDR2 YENEEA. CDR3 length: 14 amino acids. The V and J ends lost 1 base and 2 bases respectively, with 5 bases between them.

The V and J genes are TRBV19 and TRBJ2-2, with D possibly being TRBD1 (6 bases). This CDR3 region has 15 residues. V was shortened by 5 bases and J by 1 base, with 11 bases between the two germline ends. Germline V gene sequence: CDR1 LNHDA, CDR2 SQIVND (reference sequence). This CDR3 is CASSLPGQNTGELFF. The DNA of the CDR3 is TGTGCCAGTAGTCTACCGGGACAGAACACCGGGGAGCTGTTTTTT.

The rearrangement joins TRBV28 to TRBJ1-1; D might be TRBD1 (5 bases). V was cut by 8 bases and J by 4 bases, with 14 bases left in between. The CDR3 covers 13 residues. Per germline, CDR1 MDHEN and CDR2 SYDVKM. The CDR3 DNA reads TGTGCCAGCTCCGGGCCAGGGCGCACTGAAGCTTTCTTT. It codes for CASSGPGRTEAFF.

This chain uses TRBV18 with TRBJ1-5; no clear D. Per the germline V gene, CDR1 is KGHSH and CDR2 is LQKENI. Trimming removed 3 bases from V and 5 bases from J, with 5 bases in between. CDR3 length: 12 amino acids. The CDR3 DNA sequence: TGTGCCAGCTCACCGAGAGATCAGCCCCAGCATTTT. It specifies CASSPRDQPQHF.

The count of this clone is one. The chain uses TRBV6-6 and TRBJ2-7; 8 bases agree with TRBD1. Germline V lookup: CDR1 MNHNY, CDR2 SVGAGI (reference sequence). The J segment lost 4 bases and the V segment lost 5 bases, leaving 4 bases of the junction unmatched. The CDR3 loop spans 13 amino acids. CDR3 sequence (DNA): TGTGCCAGCAGTGCGGGACAGGATTACGAGCAGTACTTC. Its protein product is CASSAGQDYEQYF.

The V gene is TRBV5-1, the J gene TRBJ2-5; possibly TRBD1 or TRBD2 for D (6 bases each). The ends were cut back, 4 bases at V and 0 bases at J, with 16 bases in the middle. Germline-derived CDR1 and CDR2 are SGHRS and YFSETQ. The length of the CDR3 is 16 residues. The CDR3, as DNA: TGCGCCAGCAGCCCGGGCGGGACACCGTACCAAGAGACCCAGTACTTC. It encodes CASSPGGTPYQETQYF.

This chain connects TRBV9 to TRBJ2-3; 8 bases map to TRBD2. Germline values: CDR1 SGDLS, CDR2 YYNGEE. V shed 4 bases and J 2 bases; nucleotides not matched to a gene: 9. The CDR3 contains 16 residues. CDR3 region: CASSLGTSTVTDTQYF. CDR3 nucleotides: TGTGCCAGCAGCCTGGGGACTAGTACGGTCACAGATACGCAGTATTTT. The whole variable domain, remainder taken from reference TRBV9 and TRBJ2-3, is DSGVTQTPKHLITATGQRVTLRCSPRSGDLSVYWYQQSLDQGLQFLIQYYNGEERAKGNILERFSAQQFPDLHSELNLSSLELGDSALYFCASSLGTSTVTDTQYFGPGTRLTVL.

This clone has just one count. V gene TRBV5-1 combines with J gene TRBJ2-1; possible D gene TRBD1, 7 bases. V lost 0 bases, J lost 8 bases, and 21 bases lay in between. The CDR3 has 17 residues. Per germline, CDR1 SGHRS and CDR2 YFSETQ. The DNA of the CDR3 is TGCGCCAGCAGCTTGGTTGTCTCGCGACTAGGGGGCTATGAGCAGTTCTTC. Amino acid sequence: CASSLVVSRLGGYEQFF.

The chain has TRBV4-1 and TRBJ1-2; TRBD1 might be the D (5 bases). The CDR3 has 13 residues. The germline V gene encodes CDR1 MGHRA and CDR2 YSYEKL. Trimming stripped 1 base from V and 2 bases from J, with 5 bases between. For the CDR3, the DNA is TGCGCCAGCAGCCAAGCAGGGAACTATGGCTACACCTTC. Protein: CASSQAGNYGYTF.

This chain joins TRBV9 and TRBJ1-2; D is unresolved. The length of the CDR3 is 15 residues. In germline, CDR1 is SGDLS, CDR2 YYNGEE. V shed 0 bases and J shed 8 bases, with 17 bases lying between them. CDR3 residues: CASSVGTRDTRGYTF. As DNA, the CDR3 is TGTGCCAGCAGCGTAGGGACCAGAGATACCCGGGGCTACACCTTC.

J is TRBJ2-7 and V is TRBV6-5; a weak D match, TRBD1 (5 bases). V lost 7 bases and J lost 0, with 16 bases in between. CDR1 and CDR2 from the germline V gene are MNHEY and SVGAGI. CDR3 size: 15 residues. The CDR3: CASNTDIVLSYEQYF. The CDR3, as DNA: TGTGCCAGCAATACGGACATAGTCCTCTCCTACGAGCAGTACTTC.

This chain joins TRBV28 and TRBJ2-6; a possible D gene is TRBD2 (5 bases). Germline V CDR1 and CDR2: MDHEN, SYDVKM. V shed 6 bases and J shed 0 bases, with 18 bases lying between them. CDR3 length: 18 residues. Here the CDR3 DNA reads TGTGCCAGCAGACCCGATGGACTGTTAAGCTCTGGGGCCAACGTCCTGACTTTC. As protein: CASRPDGLLSSGANVLTF. Together with reference TRBV28 and TRBJ2-6, the CDR3 gives the full variable domain: DVKVTQSSRYLVKRTGEKVFLECVQDMDHENMFWYRQDPGLGLRLIYFSYDVKMKEKGDIPEGYSVSREKKERFSLILESASTNQTSMYLCASRPDGLLSSGANVLTFGAGSRLTVL.

About this clone itself: Other DNA sequences in this specimen translate into the identical CDR3. The chain couples TRBV5-5 to TRBJ2-5; 15 bases map to TRBD2. V was pared by 3 bases and J by 1 base, with 1 base of the junction left unmatched. Looked up from germline, CDR1 is SGHKS and CDR2 is YYEKEE (reference sequence). The CDR3 loop spans 16 amino acids. This chain's CDR3 is CASSSGLAGGQETQYF. The CDR3 DNA reads TGTGCCAGCAGCTCGGGACTAGCGGGGGGCCAAGAGACCCAGTACTTC.